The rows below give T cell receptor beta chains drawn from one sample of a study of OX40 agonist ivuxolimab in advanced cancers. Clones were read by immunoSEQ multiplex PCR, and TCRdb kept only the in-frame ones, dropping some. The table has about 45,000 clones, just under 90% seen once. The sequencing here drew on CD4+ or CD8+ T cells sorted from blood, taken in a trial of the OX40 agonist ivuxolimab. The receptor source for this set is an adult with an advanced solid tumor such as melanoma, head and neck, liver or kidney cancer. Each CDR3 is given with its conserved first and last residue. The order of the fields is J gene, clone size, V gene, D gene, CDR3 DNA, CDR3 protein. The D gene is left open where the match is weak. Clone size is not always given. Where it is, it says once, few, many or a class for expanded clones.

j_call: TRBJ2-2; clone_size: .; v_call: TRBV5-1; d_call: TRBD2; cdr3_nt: TGCGCCAGCAGCCAGACCCCGGGAGGTCCCGGGGAGCTGTTTTTT; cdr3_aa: CASSQTPGGPGELFF
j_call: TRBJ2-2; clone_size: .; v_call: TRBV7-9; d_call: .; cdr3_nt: TGTGCCAGCAGCTTGACTGGGGGAGGCGGCACCGGGGAGCTGTTTTTT; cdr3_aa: CASSLTGGGGTGELFF
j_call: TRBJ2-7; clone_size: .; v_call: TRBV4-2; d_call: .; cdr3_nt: TGTGCCAGCAGCTCCGGACTGATCTACGAGCAGTACTTC; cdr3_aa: CASSSGLIYEQYF
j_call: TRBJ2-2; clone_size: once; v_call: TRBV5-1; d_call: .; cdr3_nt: TGCGCCAGCAGTGTGACCCAGCTGAACACCGGGGAGCTGTTTTTT; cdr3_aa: CASSVTQLNTGELFF
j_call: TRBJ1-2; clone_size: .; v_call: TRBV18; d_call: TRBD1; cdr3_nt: TGTGCCAGCTCTCCTGCTAGGACAGGGGCGGCCTATGGCTACACCTTC; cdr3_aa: CASSPARTGAAYGYTF
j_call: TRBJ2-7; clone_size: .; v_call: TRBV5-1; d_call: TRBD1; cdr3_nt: TGCGCCAGCAGCTTGACAGGGGTTCCCTACGAGCAGTACTTC; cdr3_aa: CASSLTGVPYEQYF
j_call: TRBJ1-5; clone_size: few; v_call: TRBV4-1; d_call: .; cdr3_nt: TGCGCCAGCAGCCAAGTATGGGGCAGGGGCAATCAGCCCCAGCATTTT; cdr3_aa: CASSQVWGRGNQPQHF
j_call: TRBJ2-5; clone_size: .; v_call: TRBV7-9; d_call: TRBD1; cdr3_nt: TGTGCCAGCAGCTTGAGGACAGGGGACTCCCAAGAGACCCAGTACTTC; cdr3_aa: CASSLRTGDSQETQYF
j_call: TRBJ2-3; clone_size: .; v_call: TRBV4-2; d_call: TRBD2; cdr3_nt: TGTGCCAGCAGCCAAGTGAGTGCGGGAGGCACAGATACGCAGTATTTT; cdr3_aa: CASSQVSAGGTDTQYF
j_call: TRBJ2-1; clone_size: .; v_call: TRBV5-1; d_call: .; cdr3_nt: TGCGCCAGCCAAAGCCAGGGAGGTGGCAATGAGCAGTTCTTC; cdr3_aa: CASQSQGGGNEQFF
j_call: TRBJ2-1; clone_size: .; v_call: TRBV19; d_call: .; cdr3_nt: TGTGCCAGTAGTGCGGGAAGACTTTCCGATACGGAGAATGAGCAGTTCTTC; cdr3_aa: CASSAGRLSDTENEQFF
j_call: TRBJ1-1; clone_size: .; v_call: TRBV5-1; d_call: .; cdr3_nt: TGCGCCAGCAGCTTGGGACAGGATACTGAAGCTTTCTTT; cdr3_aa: CASSLGQDTEAFF
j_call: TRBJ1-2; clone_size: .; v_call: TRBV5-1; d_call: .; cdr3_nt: TGCGCCAGCAGCTTGGTAGGTGAAGCAGCTAACTATGGCTACACCTTC; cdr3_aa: CASSLVGEAANYGYTF
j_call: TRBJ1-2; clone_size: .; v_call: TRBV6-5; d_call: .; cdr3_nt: TGTGCCAGCACCCCCGGGGGGGGGACTAACTATGGCTACACCTTC; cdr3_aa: CASTPGGGTNYGYTF
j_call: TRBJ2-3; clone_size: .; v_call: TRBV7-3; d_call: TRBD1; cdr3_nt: TGTGCCAGCAGCTTAACAGGGGGCCTTCGTGGCTCCACAGATACGCAGTATTTT; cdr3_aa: CASSLTGGLRGSTDTQYF
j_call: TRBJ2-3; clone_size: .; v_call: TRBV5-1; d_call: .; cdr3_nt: TGCGCCAGCAGCCCTCTGGATCTGACAGATACGCAGTATTTT; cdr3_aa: CASSPLDLTDTQYF
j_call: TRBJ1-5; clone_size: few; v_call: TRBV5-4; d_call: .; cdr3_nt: TGTGCCAGCAGCTTGGGGGGGGCTCAGCCCCAGCATTTT; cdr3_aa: CASSLGGAQPQHF
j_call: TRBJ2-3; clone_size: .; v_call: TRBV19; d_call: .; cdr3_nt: TGTGCCAGTAGTTGGGGGGGCCGCACAGATACGCAGTATTTT; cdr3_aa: CASSWGGRTDTQYF
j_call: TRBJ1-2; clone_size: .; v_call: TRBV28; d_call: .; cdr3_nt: TGTGCCAGCAGTTTATATGCTCCAGGGTTCGCTCGTGGCTACACCTTC; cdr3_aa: CASSLYAPGFARGYTF
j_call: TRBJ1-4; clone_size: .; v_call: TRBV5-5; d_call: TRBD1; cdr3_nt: TGTGCCAGCAGCCGGGGACAGGGCTGGGAAAAACTGTTTTTT; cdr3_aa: CASSRGQGWEKLFF
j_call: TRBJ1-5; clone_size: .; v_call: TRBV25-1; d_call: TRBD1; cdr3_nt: TGTGCCAGCAGTGGTACAGGGGAAGGGCAGCCCCAGCATTTT; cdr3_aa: CASSGTGEGQPQHF
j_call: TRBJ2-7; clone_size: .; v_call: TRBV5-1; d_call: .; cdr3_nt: TGCGCCAGCAGCTTGACGGGGAACTACGAGCAGTACTTC; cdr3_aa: CASSLTGNYEQYF
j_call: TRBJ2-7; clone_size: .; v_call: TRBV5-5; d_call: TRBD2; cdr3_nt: TGTGCCAGCAGCTGGACTAGCGGGAGAGGGGAGCAGTACTTC; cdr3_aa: CASSWTSGRGEQYF
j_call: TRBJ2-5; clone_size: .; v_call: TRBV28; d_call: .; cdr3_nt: TGTGCCAGCAGTTTAAGCATGGCACCCACAGAGACCCAGTACTTC; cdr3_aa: CASSLSMAPTETQYF
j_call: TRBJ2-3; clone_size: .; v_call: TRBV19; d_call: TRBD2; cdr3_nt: TGTGCCAGTAGGCCTGGGACTAGCGGGAACACAGATACGCAGTATTTT; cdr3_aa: CASRPGTSGNTDTQYF
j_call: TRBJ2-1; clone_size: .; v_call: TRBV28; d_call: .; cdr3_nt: TGTGCCAGCACTCCTCCGGTTCCCTCCTACAATGAGCAGTTCTTC; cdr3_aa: CASTPPVPSYNEQFF
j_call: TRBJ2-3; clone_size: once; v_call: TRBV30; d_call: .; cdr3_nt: TGTGCCTGGGGACTGGGTGCAGATACGCAGTATTTT; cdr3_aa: CAWGLGADTQYF
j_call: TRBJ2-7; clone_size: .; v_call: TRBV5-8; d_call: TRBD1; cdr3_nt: TGTGCCAGCAGCTCAGCCGGGACAGGGTTATCCTACGAGCAGTACTTC; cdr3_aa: CASSSAGTGLSYEQYF
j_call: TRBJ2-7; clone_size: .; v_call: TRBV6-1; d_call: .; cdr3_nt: TGTGCCAGCAGTGAAGGGACAGCACTTCGGGGCTACGAGCAGTACTTC; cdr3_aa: CASSEGTALRGYEQYF
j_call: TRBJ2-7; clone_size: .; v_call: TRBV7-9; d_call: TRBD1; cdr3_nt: TGTGCCAGCAGCCCGGGACAGCTATTGATTTCCTACGAGCAGTACTTC; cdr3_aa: CASSPGQLLISYEQYF
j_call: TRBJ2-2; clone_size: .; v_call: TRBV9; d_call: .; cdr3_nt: TGTGCCAGCAGCGGGGGACTTACCTCCGGGGAGCTGTTTTTT; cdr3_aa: CASSGGLTSGELFF
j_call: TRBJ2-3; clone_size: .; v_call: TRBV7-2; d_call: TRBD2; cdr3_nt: TGTGCCAGCAGCCGATTAGCGGGTAGCACAGATACGCAGTATTTT; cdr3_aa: CASSRLAGSTDTQYF
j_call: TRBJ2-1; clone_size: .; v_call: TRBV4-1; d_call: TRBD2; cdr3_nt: TGCGCCAGCAGCCTGAGGTTACCGGGGGGCAATGAGCAGTTCTTC; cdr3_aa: CASSLRLPGGNEQFF
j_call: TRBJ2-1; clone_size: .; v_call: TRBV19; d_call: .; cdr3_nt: TGTGCCAGTACCCACACACAGAGCTCCTACAATGAGCAGTTCTTC; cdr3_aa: CASTHTQSSYNEQFF
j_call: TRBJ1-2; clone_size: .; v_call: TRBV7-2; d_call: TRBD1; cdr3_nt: TGTGCCAGCAGCCCCGGGGGACAGGGGGCGAACTATGGCTACACCTTC; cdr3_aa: CASSPGGQGANYGYTF
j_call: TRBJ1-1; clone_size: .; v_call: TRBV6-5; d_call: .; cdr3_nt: TGTGCCAGCAGTTACTCGGGACGGGATTCCGAAGCTTTCTTT; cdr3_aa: CASSYSGRDSEAFF
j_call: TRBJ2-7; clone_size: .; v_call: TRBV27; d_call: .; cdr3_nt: TGTGCCAGCAGATATCAGGTGTTCTCCTACGAGCAGTACTTC; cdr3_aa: CASRYQVFSYEQYF
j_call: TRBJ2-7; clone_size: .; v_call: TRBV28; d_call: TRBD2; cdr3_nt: TGTGCCAGCAGTCCGAGTGGTTCGGGACTAGCGGGGGTCGGTGAGCAGTACTTC; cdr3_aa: CASSPSGSGLAGVGEQYF
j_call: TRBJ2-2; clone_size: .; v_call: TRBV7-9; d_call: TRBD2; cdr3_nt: TGTGCCAGCAGCTTCGGACCGGGACTAGCGGGAAGGCGGGTCGGGGAGCTGTTTTTT; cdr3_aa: CASSFGPGLAGRRVGELFF
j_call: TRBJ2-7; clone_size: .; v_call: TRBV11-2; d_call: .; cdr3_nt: TGTGCCAGCAGCCCAGGAGGAGGGACAGTAGTCTCCTACGAGCAGTACTTC; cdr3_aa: CASSPGGGTVVSYEQYF